Listed below are T cell receptor beta chains from one sample, sequenced in a study of human T cells and chemical hapten exposure. TCRdb re-called the RACE reads through MiXCR, storing one row per CDR3 protein. The sample includes more than 250,000 distinct CDR3 sequences, about 8.1% seen only once; the top ten take 2% to 2.5%. This sample comprised whole blood, obtained in connection with sensitization to the hapten diphenylcyclopropenone (DPC). Source of these receptors: a woman aged 40 to 50 with alopecia areata. Some clones in this sample may be carry-over from other donors' samples. CDR3s include the opening cysteine and the closing phenylalanine or tryptophan. The order of the fields is J gene, clone size, V gene, D gene, CDR3 protein, CDR3 DNA. A D gene is named only where the DNA matches it firmly. Clone size is stated in some rows and not others, as once, few, many or a class when expanded.

TRBJ2-2 few TRBV4-3 NA CASSQEGWNTGELFF TGCGCCAGCAGCCAAGAAGGCTGGAACACCGGGGAGCTGTTTTTT
TRBJ1-2 few TRBV27 NA CASSLIPGPNYGYTF TGTGCCAGCAGCCTTATTCCGGGGCCGAACTATGGCTACACCTTC
TRBJ1-2 many TRBV28 NA CASRQGNYGYTF TGTGCCAGCAGACAGGGAAACTATGGCTACACCTTC
TRBJ2-3 NA TRBV29-1 NA CSVKSSWDTQYF TGCAGCGTTAAATCCTCCTGGGATACGCAGTATTTT
TRBJ2-5 few TRBV12-3/TRBV12-4 TRBD1 CASRTGGAETQYF TGTGCCAGCAGGACAGGGGGCGCAGAGACCCAGTACTTC
TRBJ1-2 NA TRBV6-6 NA CAVHGYGYTF TGTGCAGTTCATGGCTATGGCTACACCTTC
TRBJ2-1 NA TRBV7-6 TRBD1 CASSNEDRGRSDEQFF TGTGCCAGCAGCAACGAGGACAGGGGGCGCAGCGATGAGCAGTTCTTC
TRBJ2-7 NA TRBV2 NA CASSEQGLYEQYF TGTGCCAGCAGTGAACAGGGTCTCTACGAGCAGTACTTC
TRBJ2-5 NA TRBV4-2 NA CASSQGGGGETQYF TGTGCCAGCAGCCAAGGTGGCGGAGGGGAGACCCAGTACTTC
TRBJ1-4 few TRBV14 NA CASSQGFRATNEKLFF TGTGCCAGCAGCCAAGGTTTCCGGGCAACTAATGAAAAACTGTTTTTT
TRBJ2-5 many TRBV25-1 TRBD1 CASSEYRGQGQETQYF TGTGCCAGCAGTGAATATCGGGGACAGGGACAAGAGACCCAGTACTTC
TRBJ2-7 few TRBV28 TRBD1 CASSTNRGAHEQYF TGTGCCAGCAGTACGAACAGGGGGGCCCACGAGCAGTACTTC
TRBJ1-4 few TRBV20-1 NA CSAPPGGGREKLFF TGCAGTGCCCCGCCGGGGGGCGGGAGGGAAAAACTGTTTTTT
TRBJ1-5 many TRBV7-9 NA CASSLGAGQPQHF TGTGCCAGCAGCTTAGGTGCGGGTCAGCCCCAGCATTTT
TRBJ1-2 few TRBV3-1 NA CASSQRGNYGYTF TGTGCCAGCAGCCAGAGGGGAAACTATGGCTACACCTTC
TRBJ2-1 NA TRBV7-9 TRBD2 CASSSLAGGPVNEQFF TGTGCCAGCAGCTCACTAGCGGGAGGCCCCGTCAATGAGCAGTTCTTC
TRBJ2-3 few TRBV20-1 NA CRKDGGTDTQYF TGCAGAAAAGACGGGGGCACAGATACGCAGTATTTT
TRBJ2-1 many TRBV27 TRBD2 CASSLRASGVDEQFF TGTGCCAGCAGTTTGAGGGCTAGCGGGGTAGATGAGCAGTTCTTC
TRBJ1-5 NA TRBV7-9 NA CASSFDGPSNQPQHF TGTGCCAGCAGCTTCGACGGACCTAGCAATCAGCCCCAGCATTTT
TRBJ2-1 NA TRBV11-3 NA CASSSRTAGNEQFF TGTGCCAGCAGCTCCAGGACAGCGGGCAATGAGCAGTTCTTC
TRBJ2-2 many TRBV5-5 NA CASSFLSRRPGELFF TGTGCCAGCAGCTTCCTTTCACGGAGGCCCGGGGAGCTGTTTTTT
TRBJ1-4 few TRBV29-1 NA CSVTRDNANEKLFF TGCAGCGTTACGCGGGACAACGCTAATGAAAAACTGTTTTTT
TRBJ1-3 many TRBV2 NA CASSVLQDTIYF TGTGCCAGCAGTGTTCTGCAGGACACCATATATTTT
TRBJ1-1 NA TRBV28 TRBD1 CASRLTPGQGTFEAFF TGTGCCAGCAGACTCACCCCGGGACAGGGAACTTTTGAAGCTTTCTTT
TRBJ1-1 few TRBV10-3 TRBD1 CAIMGTGQVFF TGTGCCATCATGGGGACAGGCCAGGTTTTCTTT
TRBJ2-2 few TRBV12-5 NA CASGHGPRNTGELFF TGTGCTAGTGGACATGGACCGAGAAACACCGGGGAGCTGTTTTTT
TRBJ2-1 many TRBV7-9 NA CASSLALRPQGSNEQFF TGTGCCAGCAGCTTAGCCCTGAGGCCCCAGGGTAGCAATGAGCAGTTCTTC
TRBJ2-1 NA TRBV6-5 NA CASSTTPSRYNEQFF TGTGCCAGCAGCACGACTCCATCCCGCTACAATGAGCAGTTCTTC
TRBJ2-1 few TRBV7-2 NA CASSLVGGAYNEQFF TGTGCCAGCAGCTTAGTCGGGGGAGCCTACAATGAGCAGTTCTTC
TRBJ1-1 NA TRBV4-3 NA CASSQDPPGRLNTEAFF TGCGCCAGCAGCCAAGACCCACCCGGACGGCTGAACACTGAAGCTTTCTTT
TRBJ2-1 many TRBV9 NA CASSVEGFNEQFF TGTGCCAGCAGCGTAGAGGGTTTCAATGAGCAGTTCTTC
TRBJ1-4 NA TRBV28 NA CASSPPGQGRGKLFF TGTGCCAGCAGTCCCCCCGGGCAGGGTCGGGGAAAACTGTTTTTT
TRBJ1-1 few TRBV10-3 NA CAITLDGLNTEAFF TGTGCCATCACCTTGGACGGATTGAACACTGAAGCTTTCTTT
TRBJ2-1 many TRBV29-1 NA CSGVGAGYNEQFF TGCAGCGGGGTCGGGGCAGGCTACAATGAGCAGTTCTTC
TRBJ2-3 few TRBV7-2 NA CASSSPSDTQYF TGTGCCAGCAGCTCCCCCTCGGATACGCAGTATTTT
TRBJ2-1 few TRBV9 TRBD2 CASSVGTSGYNEQFF TGTGCCAGCAGCGTAGGGACTAGCGGCTACAATGAGCAGTTCTTC
TRBJ1-6 many TRBV7-2 NA CASSSGSNNSPLHF TGTGCCAGCAGCTCCGGCAGCAATAATTCACCCCTCCACTTT
TRBJ2-2 NA TRBV25-1 TRBD1 CASSEFGTGENTGELFF TGTGCCAGCAGTGAGTTTGGGACAGGGGAAAACACCGGGGAGCTGTTTTTT
TRBJ2-2 NA TRBV29-1 TRBD2 CSMRTSGTGELFF TGCAGCATGAGGACTAGCGGCACCGGGGAGCTGTTTTTT
TRBJ2-3 few TRBV6-2/TRBV6-3 NA CASSYSKLSEAGTDTQYF TGTGCCAGCAGTTACTCGAAGCTAAGCGAGGCGGGCACAGATACGCAGTATTTT
TRBJ2-5 NA TRBV5-1 NA CASREQGETQYF TGCGCCAGCAGGGAACAAGGAGAGACCCAGTACTTC
TRBJ2-7 few TRBV10-3 NA CAISGDNSYEQYF TGTGCCATCAGTGGGGACAACTCCTACGAGCAGTACTTC